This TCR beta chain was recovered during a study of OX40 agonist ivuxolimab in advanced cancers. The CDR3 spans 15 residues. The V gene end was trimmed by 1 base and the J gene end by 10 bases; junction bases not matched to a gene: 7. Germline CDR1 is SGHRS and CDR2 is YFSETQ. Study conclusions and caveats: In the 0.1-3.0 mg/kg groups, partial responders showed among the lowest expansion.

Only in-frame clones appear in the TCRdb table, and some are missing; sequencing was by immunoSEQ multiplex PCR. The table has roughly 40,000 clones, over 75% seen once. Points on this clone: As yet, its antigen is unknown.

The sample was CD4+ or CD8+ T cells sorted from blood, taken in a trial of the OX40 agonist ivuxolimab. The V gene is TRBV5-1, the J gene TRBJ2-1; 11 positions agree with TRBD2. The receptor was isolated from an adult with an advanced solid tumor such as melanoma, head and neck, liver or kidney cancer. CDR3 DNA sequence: TGCGCCAGCAGCTTGCCACTAGCGGGAGTAGACGAGCAGTTCTTC. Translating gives CASSLPLAGVDEQFF.